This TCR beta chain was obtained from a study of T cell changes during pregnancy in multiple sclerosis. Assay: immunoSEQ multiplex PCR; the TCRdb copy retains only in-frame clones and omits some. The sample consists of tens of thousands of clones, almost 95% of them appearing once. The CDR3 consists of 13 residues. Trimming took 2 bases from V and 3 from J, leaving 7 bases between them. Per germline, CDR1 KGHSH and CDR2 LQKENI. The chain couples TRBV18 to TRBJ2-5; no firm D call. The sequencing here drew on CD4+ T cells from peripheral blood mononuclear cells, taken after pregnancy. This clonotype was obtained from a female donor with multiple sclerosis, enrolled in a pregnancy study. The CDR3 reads CASSPTSKETQYF. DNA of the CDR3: TGTGCCAGCTCACCAACGAGTAAAGAGACCCAGTACTTC.